The 5 T cell receptor beta chains presented below share a single source sample, sequenced in a study of T-cell memory formation after mild COVID-19. Each CDR3 protein is one row after TCRdb ran MiXCR on the 5' RACE reads. Of about 210,000 distinct CDR3 sequences listed, about 10% are singletons. The specimen was PBMCs or a T cell subset sorted from them (not recorded which). These receptors all come from a young man who had mild COVID-19 (a few samples of this study predate the infection). Cell type and time point are not known.

This clonotype came up many times. V gene TRBV7-2 combines with J gene TRBJ2-3, with D possibly matching TRBD2 (5 bases). The CDR3 loop spans 15 amino acids. Looked up from germline, CDR1 is SGHTA and CDR2 is FQGNSA. Trimming removed 7 bases from V and 2 bases from J, with 16 bases in between. The CDR3 sequence: CASIKMAGFTDTQYF. The CDR3 DNA reads as TGTGCCAGCATCAAAATGGCGGGTTTCACAGATACGCAGTATTTT.

The chain has TRBV5-1 and TRBJ1-1; D gene ambiguous. This CDR3 has 15 amino acids. V lost 0 bases and J 5 bases, leaving 14 bases between the germline ends. Germline CDR1 and CDR2: SGHRS and YFSETQ. In DNA, the CDR3 is TGCGCCAGCAGCTTGGCCAAACATGGGAGGACTGAAGCTTTCTTT. Translated, it gives CASSLAKHGRTEAFF.

V usage is TRBV4-1 and J usage is TRBJ2-7, with D perhaps TRBD1 or TRBD2 (5 bases each). V was shortened by 0 bases and J by 3 bases, with 15 bases between the two germline ends. The CDR3 runs to 16 residues. Germline CDR1 MGHRA, CDR2 YSYEKL. CDR3 region: CASSQDSGPAFYEQYF. Written as DNA, the CDR3 is TGCGCCAGCAGCCAAGATTCGGGGCCCGCTTTCTACGAGCAGTACTTC.

The chain joins TRBV12-3 or TRBV12-4 to TRBJ2-3, with 8 bases that match TRBD2. This CDR3 spans 16 amino acids. The V segment lost 6 bases and the J segment 2 bases; nucleotides outside the gene matches: 10. CDR3 in amino acids: CASRTSSGSFTDTQYF. The CDR3, as DNA: TGTGCCAGCAGGACCTCTAGCGGGTCTTTCACAGATACGCAGTATTTT.

For the CDR3, the DNA is TGTGCCAGCAGCATGACAGTCACGAACACTGAAGCTTTCTTT. The encoded protein is CASSMTVTNTEAFF. J is TRBJ1-1 and V is TRBV12-3 or TRBV12-4; D may be TRBD1 (5 bases). Trimming pared 6 bases from V and 1 base from J, leaving 12 bases between. This CDR3 contains 14 residues.